This T cell receptor (beta chain) came from a study of neoadjuvant anti-PD-1 for oral cavity cancer. About the research overall: Before surgery, most patients got three to four biweekly 3 mg/kg nivolumab doses. Around day 43, patients without progression received a fourth nivolumab dose before surgery.

The junction had 7 bases not matched to a gene; V was cut back by 8 bases and J by 4 bases. Germline V lookup: CDR1 LNHDA, CDR2 SQIVND (reference sequence). The CDR3 consists of 13 residues. This clone appeared a few times. Method: immunoSEQ multiplex PCR; TCRdb's copy keeps in-frame clones and lacks some. The sample shows about 12,000 clones, about 60% of them seen only once. The source material was PBMCs, sampled before nivolumab (anti-PD-1) treatment. This receptor was obtained from a person aged 35-79 years with oral cavity squamous cell carcinoma. V usage is TRBV19 and J usage is TRBJ2-5; 7 bases match TRBD1. The CDR3 region has the DNA TGTGCCAGTCAGACAGGGAATGGAGAGACCCAGTACTTC. Protein: CASQTGNGETQYF.